The T cell receptor beta chain described here comes from a study of cytomegalovirus exposure and HLA in healthy donors. Regarding the study as a whole: High sensitivity and specificity were reportedly achieved when the classifier diagnosed cytomegalovirus status. In an earlier analysis, productive rearrangement rates for most beta V segments clustered near 87% or 30%.

From germline, CDR1 is MNHEY and CDR2 SVGAGI. The CDR3 runs to 15 residues. The V and J ends lost 5 bases and 2 bases, in that order; junction bases with no gene match: 5. PCR employed 60 Vbeta and 13 Jbeta primers. Sequencing was performed with immunoSEQ multiplex PCR; in TCRdb, only in-frame clones are kept and a portion is missing. This sample yields fewer than 300,000 clones, of which just over 85% are seen a single time; less than 4% belongs to the top ten. About this clone itself: The antigen is undetermined.

The sequenced material came from PBMCs. The sequence was collected from a man aged 40-49 years in good health and CMV-seropositive. The chain employs TRBV6-5 and TRBJ2-7; TRBD2 aligns across 11 bases. This CDR3 is CASSPTSGVPYEQYF. For the CDR3, the DNA is TGTGCCAGCAGTCCGACTAGCGGGGTCCCCTACGAGCAGTACTTC.